What follows is one T cell receptor (beta chain) and its context. Its matching antigen is unknown. Researchers ran the PCR with 60 Vbeta and 13 Jbeta primers. Clones were sequenced by immunoSEQ multiplex PCR, and TCRdb holds only the in-frame ones, with some missing. Among 110,000 to 150,000 clones listed, roughly 76% were seen once. The sample comes from a study of cytomegalovirus exposure and HLA in healthy donors. Donors were ostensibly healthy at sampling, although undocumented immune exposures were probable. Germline-derived CDR1 and CDR2 are MNHNS and SASEGT. CDR3 size: 12 residues. Overall study results and limits: As a later analysis revealed, the rate of TCR association differed by HLA locus, with DRB1 most and HLA-C fewest. A later analysis, which compared TCR beta chains of equal frequency, found the HLA-associated ones more clonally expanded. In vitro assays verified that three CMV-associated chains recognized CMV antigens specifically.

The receptor was isolated from a human donor in good health. Sequenced material: PBMCs. The chain couples TRBV6-1 to TRBJ2-5; no clear D. The J call may be in error: the DNA end matches TRBJ2-7 better. Here the CDR3 DNA reads TGTGCCAGCAGTGATTATCCCTACGAGCAGTACTTC. This gives the protein CASSDYPYEQYF.